This T cell receptor (beta chain) was profiled in a study of cytotoxic CD8 clonotypes in ibrutinib-treated CLL. Assay: immunoSEQ multiplex PCR; the TCRdb copy retains only in-frame clones and omits some. Among about 85,000 clones, 75% to 85% were seen once, and the ten largest hold around 5%. Frozen PBMC stocks contributed roughly 2.1 micrograms of genomic DNA to the TCR beta libraries. Per germline, CDR1 MRHNA and CDR2 SNTAGT. The CDR3 is made up of 15 amino acids. Trimming took 0 bases from V and 6 from J, leaving 12 bases between them. The clonotype originates from a human donor with chronic lymphocytic leukemia. The J gene is TRBJ2-1, the V gene TRBV6-4; D might be TRBD1 (6 bases). The input for sequencing was PBMCs, taken after 12 months of ibrutinib treatment. The CDR3: CASSDSRAGANEQFF. In nucleotides, the CDR3 is TGTGCCAGCAGTGACTCGAGGGCAGGGGCCAATGAGCAGTTCTTC.